The T cell receptor (beta chain) under discussion was sequenced for a study of Graves' ophthalmopathy and Graves' hyperthyroidism. This clonotype appeared many times. Its cognate antigen is unknown. The study, taken as a whole, reports: From stable hyperthyroidism, ophthalmopathy was separated by a 13-signature model with 87.88% sensitivity and approximately 81% specificity.

CDR3 regions of TCR beta were amplified from RNA transcripts. The library came from an HTBI-primed first-round RT-PCR and a second-round multiplex PCR. MiXCR, run by TCRdb on the multiplex PCR reads, gives a single entry per CDR3 protein. The data hold a few hundred thousand distinct CDR3 sequences, with roughly 17% observed a single time. V gave up 6 bases and J gave up 6 bases, with 26 bases separating them. Germline V gene sequence: CDR1 DFQATT, CDR2 SNEGSKA (reference sequence). CDR3 length: 16 amino acids. The sequence came from an adult woman with stable Graves' hyperthyroidism. This sequence joins TRBV20-1 and TRBJ1-1; D gene uncertain. Sequencing was carried out using peripheral blood. The chain's CDR3 is CSANPPGPGGYAEAFF. The CDR3 nucleotides read TGCAGTGCCAACCCCCCGGGCCCGGGCGGATACGCTGAAGCTTTCTTT.